This T cell receptor (beta chain) was captured by sequencing in a study of long-term antiretroviral therapy in people with HIV. Findings of the study overall: Collection of the blood, which took place between about 2003 and 2017, possibly occurred under older ART regimens.

The immunoSEQ assay was v3.0, run at survey level. Profiled with immunoSEQ multiplex PCR; TCRdb holds only in-frame clones, not every one. The sample lists fewer than 30,000 clones, about 80% occurring once. This CDR3 spans 12 amino acids. Germline CDR1 reads SGHDT; CDR2 reads YYEEEE. The V end was cut by 4 bases, the J end by 7 bases, with 11 bases between. Worth noting for this clone: Its antigen is unknown.

The sequence was obtained from a man aged 25-45 years with HIV. The rearrangement joins TRBV5-6 to TRBJ1-2; no clear D gene. The material sequenced was unsorted PBMCs, taken 0.7 years before starting antiretroviral therapy. As DNA, the CDR3 is TGTGCCAGCAGCCCGGATACGGGTGGCTACACCTTC. Its protein is CASSPDTGGYTF.